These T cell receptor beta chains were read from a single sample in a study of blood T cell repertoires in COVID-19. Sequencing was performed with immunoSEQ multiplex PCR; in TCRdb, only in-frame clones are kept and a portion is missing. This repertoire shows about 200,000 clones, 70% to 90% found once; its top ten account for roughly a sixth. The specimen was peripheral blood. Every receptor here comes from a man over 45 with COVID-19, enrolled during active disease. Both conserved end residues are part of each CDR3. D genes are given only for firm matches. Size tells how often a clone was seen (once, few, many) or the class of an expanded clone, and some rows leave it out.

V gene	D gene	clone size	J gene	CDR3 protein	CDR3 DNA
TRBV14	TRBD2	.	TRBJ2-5	CASSLWTSGRARGETQYF	TGTGCCAGCAGCCTATGGACTAGCGGGAGGGCCAGGGGAGAGACCCAGTACTTC
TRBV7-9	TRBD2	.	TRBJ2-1	CASSAPGLAGFNEQFF	TGTGCCAGCAGCGCCCCCGGACTAGCGGGGTTCAATGAGCAGTTCTTC
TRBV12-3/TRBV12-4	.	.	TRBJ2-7	CASRSNTGIRPYF	TGTGCCAGCAGGTCAAACACCGGGATTCGGCCGTACTTC
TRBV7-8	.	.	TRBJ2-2	CASSLGWAGLTGELFF	TGTGCCAGCAGCTTAGGGTGGGCAGGGTTAACCGGGGAGCTGTTTTTT
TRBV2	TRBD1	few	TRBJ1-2	CASSGWTGGGGYTF	TGTGCCAGCAGTGGATGGACAGGGGGAGGTGGCTACACCTTC
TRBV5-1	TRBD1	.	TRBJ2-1	CASSPIGTGYNEQFF	TGCGCCAGCAGCCCCATTGGGACAGGTTATAATGAGCAGTTCTTC
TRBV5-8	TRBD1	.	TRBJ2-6	CASTPAGGGGANVLTF	TGTGCCAGCACCCCGGCAGGGGGCGGTGGGGCCAACGTCCTGACTTTC
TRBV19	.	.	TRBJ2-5	CASSRGETQYF	TGTGCCAGTAGTCGCGGGGAGACCCAGTACTTC
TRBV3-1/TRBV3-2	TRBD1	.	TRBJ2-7	CASSPRDREDEQYF	TGTGCCAGCAGCCCCCGGGACAGGGAGGACGAGCAGTACTTC
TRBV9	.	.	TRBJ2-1	CASSEIAAPYNEQFF	TGTGCCAGCAGCGAAATAGCGGCCCCCTACAATGAGCAGTTCTTC
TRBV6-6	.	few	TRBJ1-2	CASSYSGSYGYTF	TGTGCCAGCAGTTACTCGGGCAGCTATGGCTACACCTTC
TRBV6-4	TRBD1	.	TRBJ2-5	CASSDRGRLGTQYF	TGTGCCAGCAGTGATAGGGGGCGATTGGGGACCCAGTACTTC
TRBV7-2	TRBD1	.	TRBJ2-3	CASSGPGQGFRDTQYF	TGTGCCAGCAGCGGTCCGGGACAGGGTTTTAGAGATACGCAGTATTTT
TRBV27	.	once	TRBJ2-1	CASSQGRGVSYNEQFF	TGTGCCAGCAGCCAGGGTCGCGGGGTCTCCTACAATGAGCAGTTCTTC
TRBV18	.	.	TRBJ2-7	CASSPTHQGTEQYF	TGTGCCAGCTCACCAACACACCAGGGAACCGAGCAGTACTTC
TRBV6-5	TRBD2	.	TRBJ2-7	CASSSGTSGSYEQYF	TGTGCCAGCAGTTCCGGAACTAGCGGGAGCTACGAGCAGTACTTC
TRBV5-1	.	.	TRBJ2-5	CASSLDLGEGETQYF	TGCGCCAGCAGCTTGGATCTTGGAGAGGGAGAGACCCAGTACTTC
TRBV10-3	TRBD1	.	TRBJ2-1	CAIRPGDRIYNEQFF	TGTGCCATCAGGCCTGGGGACAGAATCTACAATGAGCAGTTCTTC
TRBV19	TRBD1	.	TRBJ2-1	CASTRQGAIPQFF	TGTGCCAGTACCCGACAGGGGGCGATTCCCCAGTTCTTC
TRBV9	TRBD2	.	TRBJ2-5	CASSVGLTQETQYF	TGTGCCAGCAGCGTGGGACTAACCCAAGAGACCCAGTACTTC
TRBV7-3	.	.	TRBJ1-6	CASSLGGTNSPLHF	TGTGCCAGCAGCTTAGGGGGCACAAATTCACCCCTCCACTTT
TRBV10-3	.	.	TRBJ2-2	CAIRTGNTGELFF	TGTGCCATCAGGACGGGGAACACCGGGGAGCTGTTTTTT
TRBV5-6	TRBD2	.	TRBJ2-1	CASSPGTSGILSYNEQFF	TGTGCCAGCAGCCCAGGGACTAGCGGGATCCTCTCCTACAATGAGCAGTTCTTC
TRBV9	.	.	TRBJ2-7	CASSVSPGTYEQYF	TGTGCCAGCAGCGTCTCTCCGGGGACCTACGAGCAGTACTTC
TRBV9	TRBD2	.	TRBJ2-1	CASSVGGRGYNEQFF	TGTGCCAGCAGCGTAGGCGGGAGGGGCTACAATGAGCAGTTCTTC
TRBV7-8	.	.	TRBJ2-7	CASSLGGDYEQYF	TGTGCCAGCAGCTTAGGGGGCGACTACGAGCAGTACTTC